This TCR beta chain comes out of a study of identical twins. General study points: There was an excess of low generation probability in the out-of-frame alpha sequences that twins shared. Insertions ran lower in abundant cord blood beta clonotypes, though not in memory repertoires.

TCRdb re-called the 5' RACE reads through MiXCR, storing one row per CDR3 protein. The top ten clones hold about 0.25% of a sample with about 1.7 million distinct CDR3 sequences, roughly 35% of them seen once. Note on this clonotype: Its matching antigen is unknown.

The V and J ends lost 0 bases and 15 bases respectively, with 24 bases between them. This CDR3 has 16 amino acids. CDR1 SNHLY and CDR2 FYNNEI come from the germline V gene. This clonotype was obtained from a newborn girl in good health. The V call is TRBV2, the J call TRBJ1-5; D possibly corresponds to TRBD1 (5 bases). Sequences were obtained from cord blood. In DNA, the CDR3 is TGTGCCAGCAGTGAAGCCAATGCCGGACGGGGCAGCCACGGGCATTTT. It translates to CASSEANAGRGSHGHF. The full variable domain, with the rest looked up from reference TRBV2 and TRBJ1-5, is EPEVTQTPSHQVTQMGQEVILRCVPISNHLYFYWYRQILGQKVEFLVSFYNNEISEKSEIFDDQFSVERPDGSNFTLKIRSTKLEDSAMYFCASSEANAGRGSHGHFGDGTRLSIL.